A selection of T cell receptor beta chains follows, all from one sample in a study of blood T cell repertoires in COVID-19. Only in-frame clones appear in the TCRdb table, and some are missing; sequencing was by immunoSEQ multiplex PCR. Here the sample spans about 280,000 clones, 70% to 90% being singletons. The sample comprised PBMCs or T cells enriched from blood (not recorded which). Source of these receptors: a woman in her thirties who had recovered from COVID-19. Each CDR3 is given with its conserved first and last residue. A D gene is named only where the DNA matches it firmly. Clone size appears in some rows only: once, few, many, or a class for an expanded clone.

clone_size: once
v_call: TRBV4-3
cdr3_length: 19
j_call: TRBJ2-7
d_call: TRBD2
cdr3_aa: CASSQDTGLAGGGSYEQYF
cdr3_nt: TGCGCCAGCAGCCAAGATACAGGACTAGCGGGGGGCGGGTCCTACGAGCAGTACTTC

clone_size: -
v_call: TRBV5-6
cdr3_length: 16
j_call: TRBJ2-3
d_call: -
cdr3_aa: CASSPLSTSSTDTQYF
cdr3_nt: TGTGCCAGCAGCCCCCTATCTACCTCTAGCACAGATACGCAGTATTTT

clone_size: -
v_call: TRBV29-1
cdr3_length: 14
j_call: TRBJ2-5
d_call: -
cdr3_aa: CSVSPTTEQETQYF
cdr3_nt: TGCAGCGTTTCCCCCACGACAGAGCAAGAGACCCAGTACTTC

clone_size: -
v_call: TRBV7-2
cdr3_length: 13
j_call: TRBJ2-2
d_call: -
cdr3_aa: CASSQEDPEALFF
cdr3_nt: TGTGCCAGCAGCCAAGAAGATCCAGAGGCGCTGTTTTTT

clone_size: -
v_call: TRBV5-1
cdr3_length: 16
j_call: TRBJ2-7
d_call: -
cdr3_aa: CASSFGAVVSSYEQYF
cdr3_nt: TGCGCCAGCAGCTTTGGGGCGGTTGTGAGCTCCTACGAGCAGTACTTC

clone_size: -
v_call: TRBV3-1/TRBV3-2
cdr3_length: 14
j_call: TRBJ2-7
d_call: TRBD2
cdr3_aa: CASSQIRGGYEQYF
cdr3_nt: TGTGCCAGCAGCCAAATTCGGGGGGGCTACGAGCAGTACTTC

clone_size: once
v_call: TRBV7-2
cdr3_length: 15
j_call: TRBJ2-3
d_call: TRBD2
cdr3_aa: CAMQRDEGGTDTQYF
cdr3_nt: TGTGCCATGCAGCGGGACGAGGGTGGCACAGATACGCAGTATTTT

clone_size: -
v_call: TRBV7-3
cdr3_length: 13
j_call: TRBJ2-3
d_call: -
cdr3_aa: CASSIGTPDTQYF
cdr3_nt: TGTGCCAGCAGCATCGGGACACCAGATACGCAGTATTTT

clone_size: -
v_call: TRBV30
cdr3_length: 15
j_call: TRBJ2-1
d_call: -
cdr3_aa: CAWSVLSLVEDEQFF
cdr3_nt: TGTGCCTGGAGTGTACTCTCCCTCGTCGAGGATGAGCAGTTCTTC

clone_size: -
v_call: TRBV6-2/TRBV6-3
cdr3_length: 12
j_call: TRBJ1-2
d_call: -
cdr3_aa: CASSAVRVGYTF
cdr3_nt: TGTGCCAGCAGTGCTGTCAGGGTTGGCTACACCTTC

clone_size: -
v_call: TRBV6-5
cdr3_length: 12
j_call: TRBJ1-4
d_call: -
cdr3_aa: CASRRHGTELFF
cdr3_nt: TGTGCCAGCAGACGTCACGGGACTGAACTGTTTTTT

clone_size: -
v_call: TRBV27
cdr3_length: 12
j_call: TRBJ2-3
d_call: -
cdr3_aa: CASSSPADTQYF
cdr3_nt: TGTGCCAGCAGTTCCCCAGCAGATACGCAGTATTTT

clone_size: once
v_call: TRBV10-3
cdr3_length: 12
j_call: TRBJ1-2
d_call: TRBD1
cdr3_aa: CAISQQGSGYTF
cdr3_nt: TGTGCCATCAGTCAACAGGGGAGTGGCTACACCTTC